The entry that follows covers one TCR beta chain sequence. This clone was found once. This clone's antigen is unknown. No much larger clone is present one base from it, and per-base qualities are unavailable. TCRbeta CDR3 regions were amplified from genomic DNA by means of the immunoSEQ Assay, a bias-controlled multiplex PCR. Per the original workflow: The number of nucleated cells in each sample was estimated from the amplification of reference gene primers within the assay. Sequence reads were collapsed and filtered to measure the absolute abundance of every unique TCRbeta CDR3 rearrangement. Productive Simpson clonality was computed per sample as the square root of Simpson's diversity index over productive rearrangements. This is the immuneACCESS table as TCRdb keeps it, with only in-frame sequences that have V and J called. A part of the clones is gone; compared with another copy, unresolved V genes explain less than half, and the rest is unexplained. V, J and clone size reflect that table, while D and trimming were determined from the DNA. Here the sample has tens of thousands of clones; 91% occur a single time. Roughly 2% of the sample belongs to the ten largest clones.

The collaborating institutions used their own protocols to collect whole blood in K2EDTA tubes. Collaborator samples were shipped for TCRbeta analysis as frozen whole blood, isolated PBMCs, or DNA extracted from either sample type. The data belong to a study of blood T cell repertoires in COVID-19 (dated by TCRdb to between 2020 and 2021). With respect to the entire study: Samples from collaborators originated in the United States, Italy and Spain and spanned both the acute and convalescent phases of COVID-19. The material from the prospective study consisted of cDNA or gDNA derived from T cells, B-cell-depleted T cells, or PBMCs. Deeply sampled blood TCRbeta repertoires from subjects exposed to, actively infected with, or recovered from COVID-19 were included in the dataset. A freely available public database, intended as a resource for researchers studying the immune response to SARS-CoV-2, is where the repertoires were released. Samples were obtained from the ongoing ImmuneRACE study (first 160 participants) and from 1,254 subjects provided by 6 global collaborators. Sample metadata almost always included a de-identified subject ID, COVID-19 status, age in years and sex. Where available, HLA class I and class II types were obtained from metadata supplied by the sample provider rather than from assay-based typing. Overall results and qualifications from the work: How much clinical and demographic metadata was included differed by source and by participant, and the metadata was provided uncurated.

The source of this sequence is a woman in her forties or fifties in a cohort sampled during active COVID-19. The sequenced sample consisted of peripheral blood.

CDR3 sequence: CASSLGPGFYGYTF. The nucleotides are TGCGCCAGCAGCTTGGGTCCGGGTTTCTATGGCTACACCTTC. The chain is made from TRBV5-1 and TRBJ1-2; a confident D gene designation cannot be given. From cysteine to phenylalanine, the CDR3 is 14 amino acids long. Only the CDR3 part of the read is kept: 42 bases, read in frame from the first base. Deletion took 0 bases off V and 4 bases off J, with a span of 10 bases between the germline ends. CDR1 SGHRS and CDR2 YFSETQ were looked up in the germline V gene.